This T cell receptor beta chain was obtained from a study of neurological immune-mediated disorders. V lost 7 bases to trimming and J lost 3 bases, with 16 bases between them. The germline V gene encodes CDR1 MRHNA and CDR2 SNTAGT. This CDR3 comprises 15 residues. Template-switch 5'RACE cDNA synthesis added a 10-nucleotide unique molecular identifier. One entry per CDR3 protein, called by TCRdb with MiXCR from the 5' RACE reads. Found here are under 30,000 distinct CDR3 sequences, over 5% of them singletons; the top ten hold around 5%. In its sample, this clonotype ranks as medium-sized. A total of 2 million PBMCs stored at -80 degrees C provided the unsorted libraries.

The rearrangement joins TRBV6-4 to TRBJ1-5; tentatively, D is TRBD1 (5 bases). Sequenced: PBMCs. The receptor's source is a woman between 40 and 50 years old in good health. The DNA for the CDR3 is TGTGCCAGCACCCTCAACCGGGACCTCAATCAGCCCCAGCATTTT. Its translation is CASTLNRDLNQPQHF.